One and the same sample provided the 18 T cell receptor beta chains below, sequenced in a study of sequential checkpoint blockade in melanoma. This table comes from immunoSEQ multiplex PCR, and its TCRdb copy is limited to in-frame clones, with some not included. The sample lists about 12,000 clones, under 80% occurring once. Treatment reported: randomized to nivolumab then ipilimumab (arm A) or the reverse (arm B). Material: CD8+ T cells sorted from blood (inferred from file names), obtained from a patient given nivolumab and ipilimumab in sequence. All receptors come from a human donor with melanoma.

The rearrangement links TRBV7-9 to TRBJ2-1; 8 positions agree with TRBD2. The CDR3 runs 16 residues. Trimming cost V 5 bases and J 2 bases; bases outside gene matches: 8. CDR1 is SEHNR, CDR2 FQNEAQ, per germline (reference sequence). This CDR3 is CASSPPSGSAYNEQFF. In nucleotides, the CDR3 is TGTGCCAGCAGCCCCCCGAGCGGGAGTGCCTACAATGAGCAGTTCTTC.

For the CDR3, the DNA is TGTGCCAGCAGCCAAGACGATAACAGGGTCTATGGCTACACCTTC. This encodes CASSQDDNRVYGYTF. The chain carries TRBV4-2 and TRBJ1-2, with D perhaps TRBD1 (6 bases). CDR3 length: 15 residues. Germline CDR1 LGHNA, CDR2 YNFKEQ. V was pared by 0 bases and J by 4 bases, with 12 bases between.

This clone was seen only a few times. A read error may produce the germline difference seen at one junction end. The V call is TRBV5-8, the J call TRBJ2-7, with 8 positions matching TRBD1. This CDR3 spans 15 amino acids. Germline CDR1 and CDR2: SGHTS and YDEGEE. The CDR3 spells CASSQGTGWDYEQYF. The CDR3 region has the DNA TGCGCCAGCAGCCAAGGGACAGGATGGGACTACGAGCAGTACTTC.

The chain links TRBV9 to TRBJ2-1, with 7 bases identical to TRBD2. With 7 bases clipped from V and 9 bases from J, the junction kept 1 base outside the gene matches. CDR3 size: 10 residues. In germline, CDR1 is SGDLS, CDR2 YYNGEE. The CDR3 nucleotides read TGTGCCAGCGGGGGGGGTGAGCAGTTCTTC. As protein: CASGGGEQFF.

The sample holds one count of this clone. The chain uses TRBV9 and TRBJ2-3, with a tentative D call TRBD1 (6 bases). Germline CDR1 SGDLS, CDR2 YYNGEE. The CDR3 is 15 amino acids. V was clipped by 0 bases and J by 1 base, with 9 bases between them. CDR3 sequence (DNA): TGTGCCAGCAGCGTAGTGTCAGGGGGCACAGATACGCAGTATTTT. Its translation: CASSVVSGGTDTQYF.

This CDR3 is CASSLEGRTYEQYF. The DNA for the CDR3 is TGTGCCAGCAGTTTAGAGGGGAGGACCTACGAGCAGTACTTC. The V and J genes are TRBV28 and TRBJ2-7, with D maybe TRBD2 (6 bases). The CDR3 consists of 14 residues. Trimming took off 2 bases at V and 2 bases at J, with 10 bases between the two ends. Looked up from germline, CDR1 is MDHEN and CDR2 is SYDVKM.

This clone was detected only a few times. The rearrangement links TRBV9 to TRBJ1-3; D is perhaps TRBD1 (5 bases). The CDR3 is 16 residues long. The germline V gene has CDR1 SGDLS and CDR2 YYNGEE. Trimming shortened V by 4 bases and J by 0 bases, and 14 bases separated the two germline ends. In DNA, the CDR3 is TGTGCCAGCAGCACCCGACAGTTCCTCTCTGGAAACACCATATATTTT. The encoded protein is CASSTRQFLSGNTIYF.

This chain joins TRBV9 and TRBJ1-2, with TRBD1 identical over 7 bases. CDR1 and CDR2 (germline): SGDLS, YYNGEE. The CDR3 totals 15 residues. V was pared by 6 bases and J by 2 bases, with 10 bases of the junction left unmatched. The CDR3 spells CASTPGGLTNYGYTF. The CDR3 DNA sequence: TGTGCCAGCACCCCAGGGGGACTTACGAACTATGGCTACACCTTC.

There are a few counts of this clone. This chain uses TRBV9 with TRBJ2-5; perhaps TRBD2 as D (6 bases). CDR1 is SGDLS and CDR2 is YYNGEE in the germline V gene. The CDR3 spans 14 residues. Trimming cost V 0 bases and J 5 bases, with 11 bases left between them. The CDR3 DNA reads TGTGCCAGCAGCGTAGAGGAGGGTTGGGAGACCCAGTACTTC. Amino acids: CASSVEEGWETQYF.

The chain combines TRBV7-3 with TRBJ2-1; 8 bases are a match to TRBD2. From germline, CDR1 is SGHTA and CDR2 FQGTGA. The CDR3 spans 16 residues. Trimming at V came to 1 base and at J to 9 bases, leaving 11 bases not matched to a gene. As DNA, the CDR3 is TGTGCCAGCAGCTTAAATGTCCTAGCGGGTCGATCTGAGCAGTTCTTC. It translates to CASSLNVLAGRSEQFF.

This clone is deemed large. The chain couples TRBV7-9 to TRBJ2-7; 9 bases are a match to TRBD1. CDR3 length: 13 residues. Unmatched junction bases numbered 8, after V lost 11 bases and J lost 3 bases. Germline V gene data show CDR1 as SEHNR and CDR2 as FQNEAQ (reference sequence). The CDR3 DNA sequence: TGTGCCGGCGGGACAGGGTTTAACTACGAGCAGTACTTC. Encoded protein: CAGGTGFNYEQYF.

This chain links TRBV30 with TRBJ2-1; no clear D gene. The CDR3 extends over 11 amino acids. The V and J ends lost 0 bases and 9 bases respectively, with 6 bases between them. Germline values: CDR1 GTSNPN, CDR2 SVGIG (reference sequence). The CDR3 nucleotides are TGTGCCTGGAGTGTTAGAGGTGAGCAGTTCTTC. This encodes CAWSVRGEQFF.

This clone was detected only once. The V and J genes are TRBV7-8 and TRBJ1-6; D not resolved. The CDR3 runs 16 residues. The ends were cut back, 5 bases at V and 8 bases at J, with 19 bases in the middle. Germline CDR1 and CDR2: SGHVS and FQNEAQ. CDR3: CASSLLARSNYSPLHF. The CDR3, as DNA: TGTGCCAGCAGCCTCCTGGCTCGGAGCAATTATTCACCCCTCCACTTT.

The CDR3 DNA sequence: TGTGCCAGCAGCCGATCGACTAGCGGGGAGCACGAGCAGTACTTC. Translating gives CASSRSTSGEHEQYF. V is TRBV7-9 and J is TRBJ2-7, with 11 nucleotides matching TRBD2. The CDR3 length is 15 residues. CDR1 is SEHNR, CDR2 FQNEAQ, per germline (reference sequence). Trimming cost V 5 bases and J 5 bases; bases outside gene matches: 8. The variable domain in full, with the rest retrieved from reference TRBV7-9 and TRBJ2-7, is DTGVSQNPRHKITKRGQNVTFRCDPISEHNRLYWYRQTLGQGPEFLTYFQNEAQLEKSRLLSDRFSAERPKGSFSTLEIQRTEQGDSAMYLCASSRSTSGEHEQYFGPGTRLTVT.

V gene TRBV4-1 combines with J gene TRBJ2-7, with 9 positions matching TRBD1. After removal of 2 bases from V and 4 bases from J, the junction contained 9 bases not matched to a gene. This CDR3 is 16 amino acids long. Germline loops: CDR1 MGHRA, CDR2 YSYEKL. Written as DNA, the CDR3 is TGCGCCAGCAGCCAACTTTCCGGGACAGGGTGGTACGAGCAGTACTTC. Protein sequence: CASSQLSGTGWYEQYF.

This rearrangement joins TRBV11-2 to TRBJ1-6; 9 bases line up with TRBD1. V dropped 1 base and J dropped 4; count of bases not matched to a gene: 2. Germline V lookup: CDR1 SGHAT, CDR2 FQNNGV. This CDR3 spans 16 amino acids. The CDR3 sequence is CASSLGGTGYNSPLHF. The DNA of the CDR3 is TGTGCCAGCAGCTTAGGGGGGACAGGGTATAATTCACCCCTCCACTTT.

Points on this clone: A junction boundary mismatches the germline segment, possibly from a read error. The chain uses TRBV12-5 and TRBJ2-1, with D possibly matching TRBD2 (6 bases). The CDR3 has 15 residues. Germline CDR1 reads LGHNT; CDR2 reads FRNRAP. This chain's CDR3 is CASGLVRGSSNEQFF. DNA for the CDR3: TGTGCTAGTGGTTTGGTACGGGGGTCCTCCAATGAGCAGTTCTTC.

The chain combines TRBV5-4 with TRBJ2-1, with TRBD2 matching 10 bases. Trimming took 4 bases from V and 10 from J; bases not matched to a gene: 17. The germline V gene encodes CDR1 SGHNT and CDR2 YYREEE (reference sequence). This CDR3 spans 17 amino acids. CDR3 in amino acids: CASSPGSSGSRSREQFF. The CDR3 DNA is TGTGCCAGCAGCCCAGGATCTAGCGGGAGTAGGTCACGGGAGCAGTTCTTC.